The 11 T cell receptor beta chains given below trace back to one sample, sequenced in a study of CD8 T cells in ankylosing spondylitis. TCRdb independently ran MiXCR on the 5' RACE reads; one entry per CDR3 protein. The sample lists 200,000 or so distinct CDR3 sequences, approximately 12% seen once, with around 10% in the top ten. Sequenced: blood, either unsorted or a sorted T cell fraction (not recorded which). These receptors all stem from a female donor with ankylosing spondylitis or in good health (not recorded which).

This clonotype has a count of ten or more. The chain has TRBV4-1 and TRBJ2-5, with TRBD1 as a possible D gene (6 bases). Germline V lookup: CDR1 MGHRA, CDR2 YSYEKL. The CDR3 consists of 12 residues. Deletions cut 2 bases from V and 7 bases from J, with 8 bases between. The CDR3 here is CASSQPQGTQYF. CDR3 sequence (DNA): TGCGCCAGCAGCCAACCACAGGGGACCCAGTACTTC.

The V gene is TRBV29-1, the J gene TRBJ2-1; TRBD2 matches 7 bases. Trimming at V came to 7 bases and at J to 6 bases, leaving 9 bases not matched to a gene. The CDR3 sequence is 13 residues long. Germline V lookup: CDR1 SQVTM, CDR2 ANQGSEA. The CDR3 region is CSATGLTFNEQFF. The CDR3, as DNA: TGCAGCGCCACGGGACTAACCTTCAATGAGCAGTTCTTC.

This clonotype has a handful of counts. V usage is TRBV7-9 and J usage is TRBJ1-5; possibly TRBD1 for D (6 bases). V was clipped by 2 bases and J by 7 bases, with 9 bases between them. Looked up from germline, CDR1 is SEHNR and CDR2 is FQNEAQ (reference sequence). The CDR3 is made up of 13 amino acids. The CDR3 loop is CASSLSGTQPQHF. Written as DNA, the CDR3 is TGTGCCAGCAGCTTATCAGGGACACAGCCCCAGCATTTT.

This clonotype was seen repeatedly, ten times or more. The rearrangement joins TRBV24-1 to TRBJ1-2; D is uncertain. CDR1 KGHDR and CDR2 SFDVKD come from the germline V gene. Trimming shortened V by 3 bases and J by 4 bases, and 5 bases separated the two germline ends. The CDR3 loop spans 12 amino acids. Here the CDR3 reads CATSDTTYGYTF. CDR3 nucleotides: TGTGCCACCAGTGATACGACCTATGGCTACACCTTC.

A word on this clonotype: A much larger clone is a single base away; this may be a read error. CDR3 coding DNA: TGTGCCAACAGCGTAGTAGGGGGCAGCAACAATGAGCAGTTCTTC. This encodes CANSVVGGSNNEQFF. J is TRBJ2-1 and V is TRBV9, with 7 bases fitting TRBD1. Germline values: CDR1 SGDLS, CDR2 YYNGEE. The length of the CDR3 is 15 residues.

This clonotype was counted at least ten times. J is TRBJ2-7 and V is TRBV4-3; TRBD2 matches at 7 bases. CDR3 length equals 14 residues. Germline lookup yields CDR1 LGHNA and CDR2 YSLEER. Unmatched junction bases numbered 8, after V lost 4 bases and J lost 5 bases. CDR3 in DNA: TGCGCCAGCAGCCCTCTGGGAGGGTCGGACGAGCAGTACTTC. Translating gives CASSPLGGSDEQYF.

This clonotype was detected many times. The V call is TRBV18, the J call TRBJ2-7, with D perhaps matching TRBD2 (6 bases). The CDR3 runs to 14 residues. CDR1 is KGHSH, CDR2 LQKENI, per germline. Trimming cost V 4 bases and J 3 bases, with 13 bases left between them. The CDR3 DNA sequence: TGTGCCAGCTCACGGTCTAGCGAGAACTACGAGCAGTACTTC. Its protein product is CASSRSSENYEQYF.

This clonotype was detected ten times or more. The chain employs TRBV11-2 and TRBJ2-2; 8 bases fit TRBD2. CDR3 length equals 17 residues. CDR1 and CDR2 (germline): SGHAT, FQNNGV. Germline trimming cut 3 bases from V and 4 bases from J; bases unmatched to any gene: 10. The CDR3 DNA is TGTGCCAGCAGCTTCCTACTGACTAGCGTCAGCACCGGGGAGCTGTTTTTT. This translates into CASSFLLTSVSTGELFF.

This clonotype was counted at least ten times. This chain links TRBV12-3 or TRBV12-4 with TRBJ2-2; TRBD1 aligns across 7 bases. This CDR3 is built from 14 residues. V lost 6 bases to trimming and J lost 7 bases; unmatched junction nucleotides: 8. Here the CDR3 reads CASSRQGLIGELFF. CDR3 bases: TGTGCCAGCAGCCGACAGGGTTTGATCGGGGAGCTGTTTTTT.

This clonotype was seen ten or more times. This chain joins TRBV29-1 and TRBJ2-3; no clear D gene. CDR3 length: 10 residues. Germline V gene lookup returns CDR1 SQVTM and CDR2 ANQGSEA. V dropped 6 bases and J dropped 5 bases, with 6 bases sitting between them. The CDR3 DNA follows: TGCAGCGTAGGTGAAGATACGCAGTATTTT. It codes for CSVGEDTQYF.

The chain recombines TRBV9 with TRBJ2-1; a possible D gene is TRBD2 (6 bases). V lost 0 bases, J lost 12 bases, and 16 bases lay in between. Germline assignment: CDR1 SGDLS and CDR2 YYNGEE. This CDR3 has 14 residues. CDR3 protein: CASSVAADTGRQFF. CDR3 DNA sequence: TGTGCCAGCAGCGTAGCTGCGGACACCGGGAGGCAGTTCTTC.